The clone carrying this T cell receptor beta chain appeared a few times. This entry belongs to a study of spatial heterogeneity in lung cancer. Study in general: Beta-chain sequences consistently outnumbered alpha-chain sequences in detection.

Specified time point: sample taken at primary tumor resection. Sequencing covered unsorted whole RNA taken from tumor, nontumor lung or frozen PBMC. Germline assignment: CDR1 DFQATT and CDR2 SNEGSKA (reference sequence). V gave up 4 bases and J gave up 7 bases; unmatched junction bases: 9. The CDR3 loop spans 15 amino acids. TCRdb reanalysed the 5' RACE reads using MiXCR and keeps one entry per CDR3 protein. The sample includes tens of thousands of distinct CDR3 sequences, about 12% of them seen just once. The material was PBMCs, obtained at surgery. This receptor was taken from a male donor with early-stage non-small cell lung cancer. This chain uses TRBV20-1 with TRBJ2-3, with 12 bases aligning to TRBD2. The CDR3 coding sequence is TGCAGTGCTAAGGCCGGGACTAGCGGGCTCAATACGCAGTATTTT. Translated, it gives CSAKAGTSGLNTQYF.